This TCR beta chain derives from a study of T cell repertoires in cytomegalovirus infection. Study in general: Indications came from public TCR beta signatures; they pointed to CMV infection and to a matching HLA type.

The CDR3 length is 14 residues. The V end was cut by 3 bases, the J end by 3 bases, with 11 bases between. This clonotype was seen a handful of times. The antigen is unknown. TCRdb re-analysed the reads in MiXCR, keeping a single row per CDR3 protein. The sample has about 830,000 distinct CDR3 sequences, about 31% seen once. Broader study findings: CMV carriers with the relevant HLA were identified by cumulative public TCR beta family frequency. HLA-C-restricted TCR beta clonotypes specific for CMV led the ex vivo response.

The rearrangement joins TRBV12-3 or TRBV12-4 to TRBJ1-2, with D maybe TRBD1 (6 bases). This sample comprised cultured CD8+ T cells from PBMCs, obtained from culture after CMV antigen stimulation. This receptor was taken from a human donor in good health (CMV status not recorded). Some clones in this sample may be carry-over from other donors' samples. This chain's CDR3 is CASSLEQGYYGYTF. The DNA for the CDR3 is TGTGCCAGCAGTTTGGAACAGGGATACTATGGCTACACCTTC.